The 23 T cell receptor beta chains reported below all come from one sample, sequenced in a study of blood T cell repertoires in COVID-19. TCRdb keeps only in-frame clones here, not all; method: immunoSEQ multiplex PCR. Among roughly 130,000 clones, 65% to 80% were seen once, and the ten largest hold 3.5% to 4.5%. The material sequenced was peripheral blood. These receptors came from a man aged 55 to 70 with acute or convalescent COVID-19.

The CDR3 DNA follows: TGTGCCAGCACCCGACCCCAGCAGGGCTATGGCTACACCTTC. This codes for CASTRPQQGYGYTF. The chain joins TRBV5-6 to TRBJ1-2; TRBD1 is a possible D gene (5 bases). Trimming took 6 bases from V and 4 from J, leaving 16 bases between them. Germline CDR1 is SGHDT and CDR2 is YYEEEE. The CDR3 totals 14 residues.

The chain recombines TRBV18 with TRBJ1-2, with 9 nucleotides matching TRBD1. Germline V gives CDR1 KGHSH, CDR2 LQKENI. CDR3 size: 15 residues. Trimming took 2 bases from V and 7 from J; bases not matched to a gene: 8. The CDR3 loop reads CASSPIGQGIGGYTF. The CDR3 nucleotides are TGTGCCAGCTCACCAATAGGACAGGGGATCGGTGGCTACACCTTC.

The chain has TRBV19 and TRBJ2-2; D not certain. The germline V and J ends were trimmed by 1 base and 3 bases, with 6 bases remaining between them. The CDR3 loop spans 14 amino acids. Germline V gene sequence: CDR1 LNHDA, CDR2 SQIVND (reference sequence). In DNA form, the CDR3 reads TGTGCCAGTAGTATAGGTCGTGACACCGGGGAGCTGTTTTTT. Protein: CASSIGRDTGELFF. Looking up the rest from reference TRBV19 and TRBJ2-2 gives the full variable domain: DGGITQSPKYLFRKEGQNVTLSCEQNLNHDAMYWYRQDPGQGLRLIYYSQIVNDFQKGDIAEGYSVSREKKESFPLTVTSAQKNPTAFYLCASSIGRDTGELFFGEGSRLTVL.

This chain uses TRBV5-1 with TRBJ1-2; 10 positions agree with TRBD1. CDR1 and CDR2 from the germline V gene are SGHRS and YFSETQ. The CDR3 sequence is 15 residues long. J was trimmed by 0 bases and V by 4 bases; bases with no gene match: 3. The CDR3 DNA sequence: TGCGCCAGCAGCCCGGACAGGGGGGCTAACTATGGCTACACCTTC. Translating it yields CASSPDRGANYGYTF.

The chain combines TRBV6-5 with TRBJ1-2; 10 nucleotides align to TRBD1. The CDR3 runs to 16 residues. CDR1 MNHEY and CDR2 SVGAGI come from the germline V gene. Trimming removed 0 bases from V and 8 bases from J; junction bases left unmatched: 9. The CDR3: CASSYSPDRGLLGYTF. The CDR3 nucleotides are TGTGCCAGCAGTTACTCGCCAGACAGGGGGCTCTTGGGCTACACCTTC.

The rearrangement links TRBV10-3 to TRBJ2-1, with a weak D call TRBD2 (5 bases). This CDR3 has 15 amino acids. The V gene lost 10 bases and the J gene lost 5 bases, with 21 bases spanning the gap. Germline-derived CDR1 and CDR2 are ENHRY and SYGVKD. In DNA, the CDR3 is TGTGCCAGCACCTCTCCCGGGATCAACAACAATGAGCAGTTCTTC. This sequence encodes CASTSPGINNNEQFF.

V usage is TRBV28 and J usage is TRBJ1-6, with D possibly matching TRBD1 (5 bases). The CDR3 has 13 residues. CDR1 and CDR2 (germline): MDHEN, SYDVKM. The V end lost 7 bases, the J end lost 10 bases, and 14 bases lay between the germline ends. Written as DNA, the CDR3 is TGTGCCAGCACACAGGTCGAGAAATCACCCCTCCACTTT. It encodes CASTQVEKSPLHF.

The rearrangement joins TRBV6-5 to TRBJ1-1; D gene unclear. The V end lost 6 bases, the J end lost 4 bases, and 15 bases lay between the germline ends. The germline V gene encodes CDR1 MNHEY and CDR2 SVGAGI. This CDR3 contains 14 residues. The CDR3 DNA reads TGTGCCAGCAGATTCACAGCAGGAGGCACTGAAGCTTTCTTT. Translating it yields CASRFTAGGTEAFF.

This clone was counted between two and nine times. The chain combines TRBV6-5 with TRBJ2-2; 9 bases line up with TRBD2. V gave up 8 bases and J gave up 7 bases; unmatched junction bases: 8. The CDR3 has 14 residues. Germline V gene data show CDR1 as MNHEY and CDR2 as SVGAGI. The CDR3 DNA follows: TGTGCCAGCGGAATAGCGGGAGCGGGCGGGGAGCTGTTTTTT. Protein: CASGIAGAGGELFF.

This clone was seen ten or more times. The J gene is TRBJ2-1, the V gene TRBV6-2 or TRBV6-3, with D perhaps given as TRBD1 or TRBD2 (5 bases each). The germline gives CDR1 MNHEY, CDR2 SVGEGT. V was cut by 6 bases and J by 10 bases, with 19 bases left in between. There are 14 residues in the CDR3. The CDR3 is CASSPGPIRGEQFF. CDR3 nucleotides: TGTGCCAGCAGCCCAGGGCCCATCCGGGGAGAGCAGTTCTTC.

J is TRBJ2-7 and V is TRBV29-1, with D maybe TRBD1 (5 bases). Germline V gene sequence: CDR1 SQVTM, CDR2 ANQGSEA. The CDR3 is 13 amino acids. V was cut by 4 bases and J by 6 bases, with 16 bases left in between. CDR3 sequence (DNA): TGCAGCGTTGGGGGCGACACCCCCTCCGAGCAGTACTTC. This codes for CSVGGDTPSEQYF.

This chain connects TRBV19 to TRBJ1-5, with D maybe TRBD1 (6 bases). Trimming shortened V by 5 bases and J by 2 bases, and 10 bases separated the two germline ends. The CDR3 sequence is 14 residues long. From germline, CDR1 is LNHDA and CDR2 SQIVND (reference sequence). CDR3 in DNA: TGTGCCAGTAGTGTCAGGGGAGGCAATCAGCCCCAGCATTTT. This encodes CASSVRGGNQPQHF.

In DNA, the CDR3 is TGTGCCAGCAGTTTAAGCCGTTCCAATCAGCCCCAGCATTTT. It is translated as CASSLSRSNQPQHF. The V and J genes are TRBV27 and TRBJ1-5, with D hard to call. Germline CDR1 and CDR2: MNHEY and SMNVEV (reference sequence). V was clipped by 2 bases and J by 3 bases, with 8 bases between them. This CDR3 has 14 residues.

J is TRBJ2-1 and V is TRBV27; 8 bases fit TRBD1. CDR3 size: 13 residues. Germline loops: CDR1 MNHEY, CDR2 SMNVEV (reference sequence). V lost 6 bases and J lost 9; bases outside the gene matches: 7. CDR3 sequence: CASRGTGQGEQFF. Here the CDR3 DNA reads TGTGCCAGCAGGGGGACTGGACAGGGTGAGCAGTTCTTC.

This clone was observed once. The rearrangement joins TRBV19 to TRBJ2-1, with 11 positions matching TRBD2. Germline CDR1 is LNHDA and CDR2 is SQIVND (reference sequence). Trimming removed 7 bases from V and 2 bases from J; junction bases left unmatched: 4. The CDR3 is 15 amino acids. CDR3 DNA sequence: TGTGCCAGTAAAGTAGCGGGAGGGCCCTACAATGAGCAGTTCTTC. Translated, it gives CASKVAGGPYNEQFF.

The chain carries TRBV7-9 and TRBJ2-7, with a weak D call TRBD2 (6 bases). In germline, CDR1 is SEHNR, CDR2 FQNEAQ (reference sequence). Deletions cut 5 bases from V and 0 bases from J, with 11 bases between. The CDR3 totals 14 residues. DNA for the CDR3: TGTGCCAGCAGCCCCGGGACTCTCTCCTACGAGCAGTACTTC. As protein: CASSPGTLSYEQYF. Full variable domain (remainder filled in from reference TRBV7-9 and TRBJ2-7): DTGVSQNPRHKITKRGQNVTFRCDPISEHNRLYWYRQTLGQGPEFLTYFQNEAQLEKSRLLSDRFSAERPKGSFSTLEIQRTEQGDSAMYLCASSPGTLSYEQYFGPGTRLTVT.

This chain joins TRBV28 and TRBJ2-2; 7 bases are shared with TRBD2. Trimming at V came to 5 bases and at J to 7 bases, leaving 4 bases not matched to a gene. CDR3 length: 13 amino acids. The germline V gene encodes CDR1 MDHEN and CDR2 SYDVKM. The CDR3 sequence: CASSRGVDGELFF. The CDR3 region has the DNA TGTGCCAGCAGTCGGGGGGTTGACGGGGAGCTGTTTTTT.

The gene calls are TRBV19 and TRBJ1-2, with D tentatively TRBD1 (6 bases). This CDR3 contains 15 residues. V shed 5 bases and J shed 7 bases, with 20 bases lying between them. From germline, CDR1 is LNHDA and CDR2 SQIVND (reference sequence). In DNA form, the CDR3 reads TGTGCCAGTAGTCCATGGGACAAGGAGGTCCTTGGCTACACCTTC. Its protein product is CASSPWDKEVLGYTF.

The chain recombines TRBV28 with TRBJ2-5, with 8 bases matching TRBD1. The V segment lost 3 bases and the J segment 4 bases; nucleotides outside the gene matches: 7. Germline V gene data show CDR1 as MDHEN and CDR2 as SYDVKM. CDR3 length equals 15 residues. The CDR3 here is CASSFGTGDLETQYF. The CDR3 region has the DNA TGTGCCAGCAGTTTTGGGACAGGAGATTTAGAGACCCAGTACTTC.

J is TRBJ1-5 and V is TRBV7-8, with no clear D. CDR3 length: 15 residues. Trimming removed 0 bases at V and 6 bases at J, with 12 bases between. Per germline, CDR1 SGHVS and CDR2 FQNEAQ. The chain's CDR3 is CASSLALGSAQPQHF. In nucleotides, the CDR3 is TGTGCCAGCAGCTTAGCGCTAGGTAGTGCTCAGCCCCAGCATTTT. The variable domain in full, completed from reference TRBV7-8 and TRBJ1-5, reads GAGVSQSPRYKVAKRGQDVALRCDPISGHVSLFWYQQALGQGPEFLTYFQNEAQLDKSGLPSDRFFAERPEGSVSTLKIQRTQQEDSAVYLCASSLALGSAQPQHFGDGTRLSIL.

This clone was seen a single time. The V gene is TRBV7-2, the J gene TRBJ1-1; the match to TRBD1 covers 10 bases. V lost 5 bases, J lost 4 bases, and 7 bases stayed unmatched. The germline gives CDR1 SGHTA, CDR2 FQGNSA. The CDR3 length is 15 residues. The CDR3 loop reads CASSKRQGASTEAFF. The CDR3 DNA reads as TGTGCCAGCAGCAAAAGACAGGGGGCTAGCACTGAAGCTTTCTTT.

The genes are TRBV28 and TRBJ2-1, with 8 nucleotides matching TRBD2. From germline, CDR1 is MDHEN and CDR2 SYDVKM. This CDR3 has 15 amino acids. The ends lost 3 bases at V and 9 bases at J; junction bases unmatched: 10. Here the CDR3 reads CASSLSLADASEQFF. For the CDR3, the DNA is TGTGCCAGCAGTTTGTCACTAGCGGATGCTAGTGAGCAGTTCTTC.

A word on this clone: The same CDR3 can be traced to other DNA sequences in this sample. This sequence joins TRBV5-6 and TRBJ1-3; D is unclear. Trimming removed 3 bases at V and 4 bases at J, with 2 bases between. From germline, CDR1 is SGHDT and CDR2 YYEEEE. The CDR3 covers 11 residues. This CDR3 reads CASSSGNTIYF. Here the CDR3 DNA reads TGTGCCAGCAGCTCGGGAAACACCATATATTTT.